This T cell receptor beta chain was obtained from a study of blood T cell repertoires in COVID-19. Overall study context: The samples span acute and convalescent COVID-19 from the United States, Italy and Spain. From T cells, B-cell-depleted T cells, or PBMCs came the material, which was cDNA or gDNA.

V lost 0 bases to trimming and J lost 4 bases; unmatched junction nucleotides: 2. Germline CDR1 is SGHNT and CDR2 is YYREEE (reference sequence). The CDR3 sequence is 15 residues long. In the authors' workflow: Counts of nucleated cells, estimated from reference gene primer amplification, were obtained. The method was immunoSEQ multiplex PCR; TCRdb's version includes in-frame clones alone and lacks a portion of them. V, J and clone size derive from that table, while D and trimming were established from the DNA sequence. The sample shows roughly 140,000 clones, about 91% of them seen only once. The specimen was peripheral blood. The receptor's source is a human donor in a cohort sampled during active COVID-19. V usage is TRBV5-4 and J usage is TRBJ1-3, with 9 bases fitting TRBD1. The CDR3 is CASSLDRGLGNTIYF. Here the CDR3 DNA reads TGTGCCAGCAGCTTGGACAGGGGGCTCGGAAACACCATATATTTT.